This T cell receptor (beta chain) comes out of a study of cytomegalovirus exposure and HLA in healthy donors. Looked up from germline, CDR1 is SGHTS and CDR2 is YDEGEE. The CDR3 contains 13 residues. Germline trimming cut 6 bases from V and 10 bases from J; bases unmatched to any gene: 6. This clone was observed a single time. Its antigen is as yet unknown. Only in-frame clones appear in the TCRdb table, and some are missing; sequencing was by immunoSEQ multiplex PCR. The data show some 130,000 clones, 70% to 90% seen once. Notes on the study in general: Most TCR sequences proved rare, with some public TCRs found in many donors.

What was sequenced was PBMCs. The chain uses TRBV5-8 and TRBJ1-6, with 8 bases that match TRBD1. This receptor was obtained from a woman aged 25 to 39 in good health and CMV-seronegative. The CDR3 region is CASTRQGKSPLHF. The CDR3 nucleotides are TGTGCCAGCACGCGACAGGGGAAATCACCCCTCCACTTT. The complete variable domain, with remaining parts taken from reference TRBV5-8 and TRBJ1-6, reads EAGVTQSPTHLIKTRGQQATLRCSPISGHTSVYWYQQALGLGLQFLLWYDEGEERNRGNFPPRFSGRQFPNYSSELNVNALELEDSALYLCASTRQGKSPLHFGNGTRLTVT.